This T cell receptor beta chain was sequenced in a study of identical twins. Whole-study results and caveats: The study reached conclusions through statistical analysis that was cross-sectional, not following the same donors. Zero-insertion analyses might be partly confounded by invariant T cells like MAIT and iNKT.

The junction had 3 bases not matched to a gene; V was cut back by 4 bases and J by 2 bases. The CDR3 is 15 amino acids. Germline-derived CDR1 and CDR2 are SGHRS and YFSETQ. The sample holds many counts of this clonotype. The antigen remains undetermined. The cDNA had a unique molecular identifier and a template-switch universal primer site. TCRdb reprocessed the 5' RACE reads via MiXCR and lists one record per CDR3 protein. The table records more than 350,000 distinct CDR3 sequences, approximately 8.7% of them present only once. The sequence was obtained from a woman between 50 and 59 years old in good health. The J gene is TRBJ1-3, the V gene TRBV5-1, with 10 positions matching TRBD1. Sequenced sample: naive T cells sorted from blood. Written as DNA, the CDR3 is TGCGCCAGCAGCCCGGGGACAGGGGCTGGAAACACCATATATTTT. The encoded protein is CASSPGTGAGNTIYF.